This T cell receptor (beta chain) was identified during a study of T cells after yellow fever vaccination. Study conclusions and caveats: On re-exposure, the response was weaker but peaked faster, at day 5 versus 15. FACS-sorted repertoires could harbor abundant contaminating bulk-population clonotypes. The CD4 and CD8 compartments had a small share of their clonotypes in common.

Concerning this clonotype: What it binds is unknown.

V gave up 4 bases and J gave up 0 bases, with 4 bases separating them. CDR3 length equals 11 residues. The V gene's germline CDR1 is SQVTM and CDR2 ANQGSEA. Conversion of TCR transcripts into cDNA relied on 5'RACE template switching, which added a universal primer site and UMIs. TCRdb used MiXCR to reprocess the 5' RACE reads, holding one entry per CDR3 protein. The sample has some 500,000 distinct CDR3 sequences; about 13% are singletons. The receptor's source is a man aged 25 to 40 who received the YFV17D yellow fever vaccine. Specimen: PBMCs, collected on the day of the yellow fever booster vaccination. The rearrangement joins TRBV29-1 to TRBJ2-7; D is unresolved. CDR3 DNA: TGCAGCGTTGCCGACTCCTACGAGCAGTACTTC. Encoded protein: CSVADSYEQYF.